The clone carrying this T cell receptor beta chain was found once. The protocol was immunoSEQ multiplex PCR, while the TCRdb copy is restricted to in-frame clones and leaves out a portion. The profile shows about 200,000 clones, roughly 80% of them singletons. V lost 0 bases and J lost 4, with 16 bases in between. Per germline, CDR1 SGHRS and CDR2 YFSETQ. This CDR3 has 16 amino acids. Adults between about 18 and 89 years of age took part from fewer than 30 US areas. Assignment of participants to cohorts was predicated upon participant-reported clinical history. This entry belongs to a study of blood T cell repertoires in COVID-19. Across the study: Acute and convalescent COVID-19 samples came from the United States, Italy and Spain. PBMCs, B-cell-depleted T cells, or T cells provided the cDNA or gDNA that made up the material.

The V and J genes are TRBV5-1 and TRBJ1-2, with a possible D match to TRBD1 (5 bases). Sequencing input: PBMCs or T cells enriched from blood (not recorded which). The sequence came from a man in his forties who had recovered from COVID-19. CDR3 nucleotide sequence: TGCGCCAGCAGCTTGGCCACGGGTTCAGGGTTCTATGGCTACACCTTC. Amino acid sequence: CASSLATGSGFYGYTF.